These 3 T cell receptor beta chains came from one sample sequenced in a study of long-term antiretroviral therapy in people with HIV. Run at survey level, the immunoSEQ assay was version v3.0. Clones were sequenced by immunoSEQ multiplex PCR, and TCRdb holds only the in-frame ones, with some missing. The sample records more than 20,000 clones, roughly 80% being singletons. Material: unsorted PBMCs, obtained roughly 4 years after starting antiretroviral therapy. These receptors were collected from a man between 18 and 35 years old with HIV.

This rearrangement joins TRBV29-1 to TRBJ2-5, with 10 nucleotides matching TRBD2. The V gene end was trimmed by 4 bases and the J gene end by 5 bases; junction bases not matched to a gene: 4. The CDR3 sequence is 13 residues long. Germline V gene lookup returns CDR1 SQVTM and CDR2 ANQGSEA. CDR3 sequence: CSVVGGLAETQYF. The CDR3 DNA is TGCAGCGTTGTGGGGGGACTAGCGGAGACCCAGTACTTC.

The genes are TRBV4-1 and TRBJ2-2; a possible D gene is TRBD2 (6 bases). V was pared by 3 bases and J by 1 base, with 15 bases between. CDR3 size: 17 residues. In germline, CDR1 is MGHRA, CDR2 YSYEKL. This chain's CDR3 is CASSHGGTTENTGELFF. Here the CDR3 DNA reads TGCGCCAGCAGCCATGGGGGGACGACAGAGAACACCGGGGAGCTGTTTTTT.

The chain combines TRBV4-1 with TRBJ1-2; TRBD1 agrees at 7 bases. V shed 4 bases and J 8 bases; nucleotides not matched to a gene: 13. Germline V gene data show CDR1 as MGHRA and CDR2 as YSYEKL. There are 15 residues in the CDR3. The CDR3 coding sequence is TGCGCCAGCAGCCCAGTAGTGCGACAGGGTGCCGGCTACACCTTC. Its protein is CASSPVVRQGAGYTF.